This T cell receptor beta chain stems from a study of blood T cell repertoires in COVID-19. This table comes from immunoSEQ multiplex PCR, and its TCRdb copy is limited to in-frame clones, with some not included. This sample has about 120,000 clones, with about four fifths found just once. The CDR3 is made up of 15 amino acids. The TCR comes from a woman under 40 who had recovered from COVID-19. The chain carries TRBV21-1 and TRBJ1-2; the D segment call TRBD1 is taken from the table without a DNA check. TRBV21-1 is marked as a pseudogene. What was sequenced was PBMCs or T cells enriched from blood (not recorded which). CDR3 sequence: CASSKSTDREIGYTF. The CDR3 DNA reads TGTGCCAGCAGCAAATCGACTGACAGGGAGATCGGCTACACCTTC.